Below, one TCR beta chain is given with its context. These data originate in a study of cytomegalovirus exposure and HLA in healthy donors. PCR amplification relied on 60 Vbeta primers (plus 13 Jbeta primers). TCRdb keeps only in-frame clones here, not all; method: immunoSEQ multiplex PCR. The sample has 150,000 to 200,000 clones; about four fifths are singletons. The specimen was PBMCs. The sequence was collected from a man aged 45-65 years in good health and CMV-seropositive.

CDR3 in DNA: TGCGCCAGCAGTGCGGGAGGGTGGAACACTGAAGCTTTCTTT. The encoded protein is CASSAGGWNTEAFF. This chain connects TRBV10-1 to TRBJ1-1; the D is unclear. Germline V lookup: CDR1 WNHNN, CDR2 SYGVQD (reference sequence). The CDR3 contains 14 residues. Trimming took off 4 bases at V and 1 base at J, with 10 bases between the two ends.